Shown below are 25 T cell receptor beta chains from a single sample sequenced in a study of response to subunit inactivated influenza vaccine. TCRdb re-derived calls from the RT-PCR reads in MiXCR, one entry per CDR3 protein. Of approximately 700,000 distinct CDR3 sequences in the sample, less than 20% were seen once. Sequencing was performed on PBMCs from blood, taken roughly 13 days after vaccination. Source of these receptors: a man between 45 and 60 years old who received an inactivated influenza vaccine.

V and J are TRBV6-2 or TRBV6-3 and TRBJ2-1; 8 bases agree with TRBD2. Germline values: CDR1 MNHEY, CDR2 SVGEGT. V lost 8 bases, J lost 4 bases, and 16 bases stayed unmatched. The CDR3 runs 17 residues. CDR3 nucleotides: TGTGCCAGCGGGTGGAGCGGGAGTCGAAGGAGGTACAATGAGCAGTTCTTC. Its translation: CASGWSGSRRRYNEQFF.

This chain joins TRBV7-2 and TRBJ2-1, with 15 bases matching TRBD2. J lost 10 bases, V lost 4 bases, and 8 bases had no gene match. The CDR3 is 16 residues long. Germline loops: CDR1 SGHTA, CDR2 FQGNSA. CDR3 nucleotide sequence: TGTGCCAGCAGCTACGGACTAGCGGGAGGGCCGCGGGAGCAGTTCTTC. It codes for CASSYGLAGGPREQFF.

The chain links TRBV7-2 to TRBJ2-1; TRBD2 aligns across 11 bases. Trimming at V came to 5 bases and at J to 6 bases, leaving 6 bases not matched to a gene. Germline V gives CDR1 SGHTA, CDR2 FQGNSA. CDR3 size: 15 residues. CDR3: CASSTSGSFFNEQFF. The CDR3 DNA follows: TGTGCCAGCAGCACTAGCGGGAGTTTCTTCAATGAGCAGTTCTTC.

Many counts were recorded for this clonotype. J is TRBJ1-1 and V is TRBV29-1; D uncertain. Germline lookup yields CDR1 SQVTM and CDR2 ANQGSEA. The CDR3 sequence is 10 residues long. CDR3 DNA sequence: TGCAACTCCGCGAACACTGAAGCTTTCTTT. It encodes CNSANTEAFF.

The chain uses TRBV12-3 or TRBV12-4 and TRBJ2-2, with a tentative D call TRBD2 (7 bases). Between the trimmed V and J ends, which lost 10 bases and 3 bases, there was a span of 18 bases. CDR3 length: 15 residues. CDR3 bases: TGTGCCACCCTAATGGGGGGGGGGCACACCGGGGAGCTGTTTTTT. It codes for CATLMGGGHTGELFF.

This clonotype has a handful of counts. CDR3 coding DNA: TGTGCCAGCAGCCAAACCGAGGGGACCCAGTACTTC. It encodes CASSQTEGTQYF. This chain links TRBV7-9 with TRBJ2-5; perhaps TRBD2 as D (5 bases). The CDR3 has 12 residues. V was trimmed by 5 bases and J by 7 bases, leaving 11 bases between them. In germline, CDR1 is SEHNR, CDR2 FQNEAQ (reference sequence).

The V gene is TRBV5-1, the J gene TRBJ2-1; TRBD2 aligns across 10 bases. The CDR3 covers 16 residues. V gave up 4 bases and J gave up 4 bases; unmatched junction bases: 8. Germline V gene sequence: CDR1 SGHRS, CDR2 YFSETQ. CDR3 nucleotide sequence: TGCGCCAGCAGCCTTAGCGGGGGGTCTCTATACAATGAGCAGTTCTTC. This translates into CASSLSGGSLYNEQFF.

The J gene is TRBJ2-3, the V gene TRBV20-1; the D call may be TRBD1 or TRBD2 (5 bases each). The CDR3 contains 16 residues. V was trimmed by 2 bases and J by 3 bases, leaving 18 bases between them. CDR1 and CDR2 (germline): DFQATT, SNEGSKA (reference sequence). The CDR3 nucleotides are TGCAGTGCTAGACCGTCCATTGGTGGGGGTACAGATACGCAGTATTTT. The encoded protein is CSARPSIGGGTDTQYF.

The chain links TRBV10-3 to TRBJ2-5, with 7 bases lining up with TRBD1. There are 16 residues in the CDR3. The trim removed 4 bases at V and 5 bases at J, leaving 13 bases unmatched. CDR1 is ENHRY and CDR2 is SYGVKD in the germline V gene. CDR3 in amino acids: CAISAVGQASNETQYF. The DNA for the CDR3 is TGTGCCATCAGTGCCGTCGGACAGGCGTCGAACGAGACCCAGTACTTC.

In its sample, this clonotype was seen a few times. This sequence joins TRBV25-1 and TRBJ2-3; no reliable D call. V lost 7 bases, J lost 0 bases, and 14 bases lay in between. This CDR3 spans 15 amino acids. The V gene's germline CDR1 is MGHDK and CDR2 SYGVNS. CDR3 nucleotides: TGTGCCAGCATTAACTCGCGAACTAGCACAGATACGCAGTATTTT. This sequence encodes CASINSRTSTDTQYF.

The chain carries TRBV28 and TRBJ2-3; possibly TRBD2 for D (6 bases). Looked up from germline, CDR1 is MDHEN and CDR2 is SYDVKM. V lost 5 bases and J lost 3, with 15 bases in between. This CDR3 region has 15 residues. In DNA form, the CDR3 reads TGTGCCAGCAGTCCGGCGGAGGGTTGGACAGATACGCAGTATTTT. It specifies CASSPAEGWTDTQYF.

This clonotype was counted a single time. The chain uses TRBV3-1 and TRBJ2-2, with TRBD2 matching over 10 bases. Germline V gives CDR1 LGHDT, CDR2 YNNKEL (reference sequence). This CDR3 contains 16 residues. V lost 4 bases and J lost 2; bases outside the gene matches: 4. CDR3 in amino acids: CASSRTSGVNTGELFF. The CDR3 DNA is TGTGCCAGCAGCCGCACTAGCGGGGTAAACACCGGGGAGCTGTTTTTT.

The chain employs TRBV5-5 and TRBJ1-2; 11 positions agree with TRBD1. The CDR3 is made up of 15 amino acids. J gave up 8 bases and V 5 bases, and 11 bases lay outside the gene matches. From germline, CDR1 is SGHKS and CDR2 YYEKEE (reference sequence). CDR3 nucleotide sequence: TGTGCCAGCAGTGTTACGGGACAGGGGGGAGACGGCTACACCTTC. This gives the protein CASSVTGQGGDGYTF.

J is TRBJ2-1 and V is TRBV5-1; 8 bases line up with TRBD2. J was trimmed by 2 bases and V by 2 bases; bases with no gene match: 9. CDR1 SGHRS and CDR2 YFSETQ come from the germline V gene. This CDR3 region has 17 residues. CDR3 loop: CASSFLGSGSTYNEQFF. DNA for the CDR3: TGCGCCAGCAGCTTCCTTGGGAGCGGGAGTACCTACAATGAGCAGTTCTTC.

The chain combines TRBV5-1 with TRBJ2-1; 12 nucleotides line up with TRBD1. Germline V gene lookup returns CDR1 SGHRS and CDR2 YFSETQ. V shed 2 bases and J 7 bases; nucleotides not matched to a gene: 4. The CDR3 runs 15 residues. CDR3 nucleotide sequence: TGCGCCAGCAGCTTACGGGACAGGGGGCAAAATGAGCAGTTCTTC. It specifies CASSLRDRGQNEQFF.

This clonotype was seen a handful of times. The rearrangement links TRBV12-3 or TRBV12-4 to TRBJ2-7; TRBD1 aligns across 9 bases. V shed 0 bases and J 6 bases; nucleotides not matched to a gene: 3. CDR3 size: 14 residues. Here the CDR3 DNA reads TGTGCCAGCAGTTTAGCACAGGGGGCGGCCGAGCAGTACTTC. Translating it yields CASSLAQGAAEQYF.

This sequence joins TRBV7-2 and TRBJ2-5; D call uncertain. The CDR3 length is 14 residues. The germline CDR1 and CDR2 sequences are SGHTA and FQGNSA. The germline V and J ends were trimmed by 5 bases and 1 base, with 11 bases remaining between them. CDR3 nucleotides: TGTGCCAGCAGCCCACAGACGGGCCAAGAGACCCAGTACTTC. Protein sequence: CASSPQTGQETQYF.

V is TRBV20-1 and J is TRBJ2-3, with D possibly matching TRBD2 (5 bases). The ends were cut back, 5 bases at V and 2 bases at J, with 14 bases in the middle. The CDR3 has 14 residues. Germline lookup yields CDR1 DFQATT and CDR2 SNEGSKA (reference sequence). CDR3 protein: CSAGTPGNTDTQYF. CDR3 DNA: TGCAGTGCTGGAACACCGGGGAACACAGATACGCAGTATTTT.

This clonotype turned up a few times. The rearrangement uses TRBV28 and TRBJ2-1, with D unresolved. The V end was cut by 3 bases, the J end by 0 bases, with 18 bases between. The CDR3 totals 18 residues. Germline CDR1 and CDR2: MDHEN and SYDVKM. The CDR3 DNA sequence: TGTGCCAGCAGTTTTTATCCGCGAGCCTTAAGCTCCTACAATGAGCAGTTCTTC. Translation: CASSFYPRALSSYNEQFF. The full variable domain, completed using reference TRBV28 and TRBJ2-1, is DVKVTQSSRYLVKRTGEKVFLECVQDMDHENMFWYRQDPGLGLRLIYFSYDVKMKEKGDIPEGYSVSREKKERFSLILESASTNQTSMYLCASSFYPRALSSYNEQFFGPGTRLTVL.

This chain links TRBV7-8 with TRBJ2-5, with TRBD2 as a possible D gene (6 bases). V lost 4 bases and J 1 base, leaving 13 bases between the germline ends. CDR1 and CDR2 (germline): SGHVS, FQNEAQ. The CDR3 is 15 amino acids. This CDR3 is CASSSDGSLQETQYF. CDR3 coding DNA: TGTGCCAGCAGCTCAGACGGGAGCCTCCAAGAGACCCAGTACTTC. Looking up the rest from reference TRBV7-8 and TRBJ2-5 gives the full variable domain: GAGVSQSPRYKVAKRGQDVALRCDPISGHVSLFWYQQALGQGPEFLTYFQNEAQLDKSGLPSDRFFAERPEGSVSTLKIQRTQQEDSAVYLCASSSDGSLQETQYFGPGTRLLVL.

This clonotype was recorded many times. The chain carries TRBV18 and TRBJ2-5; 11 bases fit TRBD2. With 3 bases clipped from V and 5 bases from J, the junction kept 8 bases outside the gene matches. Germline V gene sequence: CDR1 KGHSH, CDR2 LQKENI. The CDR3 extends over 16 amino acids. The CDR3 protein is CASSPEGLAELETQYF. The CDR3 nucleotides read TGTGCCAGCTCACCCGAGGGACTAGCGGAATTGGAGACCCAGTACTTC.

This clonotype came up a few times. The chain recombines TRBV4-2 with TRBJ2-7; D is perhaps TRBD2 (6 bases). Per the germline V gene, CDR1 is LGHNA and CDR2 is YNFKEQ. This CDR3 has 17 amino acids. V was clipped by 0 bases and J by 0 bases, with 15 bases between them. CDR3 DNA sequence: TGTGCCAGCAGCCAAGATTTAAAGAGCGGGCCCTCCTACGAGCAGTACTTC. As protein: CASSQDLKSGPSYEQYF.

The sample holds a few counts of this clonotype. This chain links TRBV12-5 with TRBJ1-1; a possible D gene is TRBD1 (6 bases). Germline assignment: CDR1 LGHNT and CDR2 FRNRAP. Trimming pared 1 base from V and 10 bases from J, leaving 10 bases between. The CDR3 spans 12 residues. CDR3 sequence: CASGLDDRSAFF. CDR3 nucleotides: TGTGCTAGTGGTTTGGATGACAGGTCAGCTTTCTTT.

The chain is built from TRBV25-1 and TRBJ2-2; 7 bases fit TRBD2. This CDR3 has 14 amino acids. V was pared by 2 bases and J by 14 bases, with 11 bases of the junction left unmatched. Germline CDR1 is MGHDK and CDR2 is SYGVNS. CDR3 sequence reads: CASSESFLAEGLFF. CDR3 bases: TGTGCCAGCAGTGAAAGTTTCCTAGCGGAGGGCCTGTTTTTT.

This clonotype was seen a handful of times. The rearrangement links TRBV19 to TRBJ2-1; possibly TRBD2 for D (6 bases). The ends were cut back, 5 bases at V and 9 bases at J, with 11 bases in the middle. The CDR3 loop spans 12 amino acids. The germline CDR1 and CDR2 sequences are LNHDA and SQIVND (reference sequence). In DNA form, the CDR3 reads TGTGCCAGTAGTTCGGAGGGACGTGAGCAGTTCTTC. Its translation: CASSSEGREQFF.